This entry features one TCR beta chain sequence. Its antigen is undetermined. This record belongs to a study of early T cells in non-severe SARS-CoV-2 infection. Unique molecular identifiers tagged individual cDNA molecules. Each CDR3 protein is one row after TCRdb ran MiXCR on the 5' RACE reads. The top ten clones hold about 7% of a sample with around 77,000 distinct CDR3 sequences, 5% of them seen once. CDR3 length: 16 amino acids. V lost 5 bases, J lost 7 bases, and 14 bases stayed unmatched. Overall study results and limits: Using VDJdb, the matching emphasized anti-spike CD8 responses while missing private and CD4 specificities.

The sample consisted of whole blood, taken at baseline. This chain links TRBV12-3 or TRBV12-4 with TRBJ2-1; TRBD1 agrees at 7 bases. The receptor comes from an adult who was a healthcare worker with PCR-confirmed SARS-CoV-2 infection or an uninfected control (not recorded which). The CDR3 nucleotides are TGTGCCAGCAGTCCCCGGACAGGCCTTCAAGGTAATGAGCAGTTCTTC. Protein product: CASSPRTGLQGNEQFF.